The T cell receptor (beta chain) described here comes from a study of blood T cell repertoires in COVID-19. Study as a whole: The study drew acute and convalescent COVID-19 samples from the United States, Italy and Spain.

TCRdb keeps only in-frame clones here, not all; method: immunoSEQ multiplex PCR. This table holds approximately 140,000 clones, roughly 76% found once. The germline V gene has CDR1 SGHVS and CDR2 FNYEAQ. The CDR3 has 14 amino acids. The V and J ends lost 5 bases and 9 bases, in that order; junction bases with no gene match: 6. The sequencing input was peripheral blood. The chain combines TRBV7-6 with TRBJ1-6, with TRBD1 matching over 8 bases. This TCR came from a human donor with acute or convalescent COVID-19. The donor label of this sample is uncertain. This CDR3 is CASSPGQGVSPLHF. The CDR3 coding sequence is TGTGCCAGCAGCCCCGGACAGGGAGTTTCACCCCTCCACTTT.